This TCR beta chain emerged from a study of cytomegalovirus exposure and HLA in healthy donors. Study overall: The 550 to 800 first-cohort repertoires and the approximately 130 validation repertoires shared the same platform, a later analysis reported.

Turning to this clone: Its matching antigen is unknown.

Method: immunoSEQ multiplex PCR; TCRdb's copy keeps in-frame clones and lacks some. This repertoire shows about 240,000 clones, 75% to 90% found once; its top ten account for roughly 1.2%. This CDR3 comprises 14 residues. Germline CDR1 is MGHRA and CDR2 is YSYEKL. Trimming cost V 3 bases and J 2 bases, with 10 bases left between them. Findings of the study overall: The study listed roughly 150 cytomegalovirus-associated TCR beta chains. The TCR clusters that emerged in the first cohort tended, a later analysis found, to co-occur in the 120 or so validation repertoires. CMV antigen specificity of three CMV-associated chains was confirmed in vitro.

V usage is TRBV4-1 and J usage is TRBJ2-5; D gene unclear. Sequencing was done on a sample of PBMCs. The TCR originated in a woman in her 30s in good health and CMV-seropositive. The CDR3 spells CASSQFSLQETQYF. The CDR3 DNA reads as TGCGCCAGCAGCCAGTTCTCTTTGCAAGAGACCCAGTACTTC.